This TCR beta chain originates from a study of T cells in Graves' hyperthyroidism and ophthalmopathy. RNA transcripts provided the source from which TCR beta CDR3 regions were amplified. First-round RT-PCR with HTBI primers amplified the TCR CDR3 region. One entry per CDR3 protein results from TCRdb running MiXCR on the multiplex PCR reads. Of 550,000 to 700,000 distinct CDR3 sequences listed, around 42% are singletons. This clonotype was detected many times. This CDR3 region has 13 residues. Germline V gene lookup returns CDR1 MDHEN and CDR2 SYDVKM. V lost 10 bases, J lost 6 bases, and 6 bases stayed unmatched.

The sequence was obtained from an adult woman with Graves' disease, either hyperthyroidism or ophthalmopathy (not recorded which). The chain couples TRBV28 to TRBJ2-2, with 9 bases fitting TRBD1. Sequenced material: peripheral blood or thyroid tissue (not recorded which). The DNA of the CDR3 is TGTGCCACGGACAGGGGAGTTGCCGGGGAGCTGTTTTTT. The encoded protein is CATDRGVAGELFF.